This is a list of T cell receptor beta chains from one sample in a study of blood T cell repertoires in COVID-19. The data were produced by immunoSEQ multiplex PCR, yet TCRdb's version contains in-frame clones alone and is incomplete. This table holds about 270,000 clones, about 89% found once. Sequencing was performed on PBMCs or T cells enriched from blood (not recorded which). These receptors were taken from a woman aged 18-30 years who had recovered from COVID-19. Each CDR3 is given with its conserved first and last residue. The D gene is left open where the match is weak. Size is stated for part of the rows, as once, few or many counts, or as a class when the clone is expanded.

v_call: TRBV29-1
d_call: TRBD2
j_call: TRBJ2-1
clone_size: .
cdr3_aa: CSVSLAGAGNEQFF
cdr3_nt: TGCAGCGTCTCTCTAGCGGGAGCCGGCAATGAGCAGTTCTTC

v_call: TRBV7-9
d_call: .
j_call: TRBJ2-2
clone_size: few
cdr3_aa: CASSLEGRELFF
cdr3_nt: TGTGCCAGCAGCTTAGAGGGGCGGGAGCTGTTTTTT

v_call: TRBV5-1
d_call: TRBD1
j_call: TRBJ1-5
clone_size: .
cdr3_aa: CASAGQGKTPQHF
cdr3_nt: TGCGCCAGCGCCGGACAGGGGAAAACGCCCCAGCATTTT

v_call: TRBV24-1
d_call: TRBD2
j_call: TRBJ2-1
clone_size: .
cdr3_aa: CATSDGRLAEKGNEQFF
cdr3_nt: TGTGCCACCAGTGATGGTAGACTAGCGGAAAAAGGCAATGAGCAGTTCTTC

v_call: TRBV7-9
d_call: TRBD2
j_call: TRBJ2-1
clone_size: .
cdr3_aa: CASSFYRGLAGGPNEQFF
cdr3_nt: TGTGCCAGCAGCTTTTACCGAGGACTAGCGGGAGGTCCAAATGAGCAGTTCTTC

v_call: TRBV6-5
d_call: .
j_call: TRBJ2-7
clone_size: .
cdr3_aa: CASSYSYSPYEQYF
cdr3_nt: TGTGCCAGCAGTTACTCTTACAGTCCCTACGAGCAGTACTTC

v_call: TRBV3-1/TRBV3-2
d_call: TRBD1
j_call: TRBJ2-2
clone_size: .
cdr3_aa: CASRPGQTNTGELFF
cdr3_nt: TGTGCCAGCAGACCGGGACAGACGAACACCGGGGAGCTGTTTTTT

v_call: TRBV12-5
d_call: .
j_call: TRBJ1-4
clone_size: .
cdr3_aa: CASGTARAGEKLFF
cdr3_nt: TGTGCTAGTGGGACGGCTAGGGCGGGGGAAAAACTGTTTTTT

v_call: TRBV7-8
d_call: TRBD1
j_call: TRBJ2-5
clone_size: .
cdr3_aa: CASSRVPTGLETQYF
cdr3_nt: TGTGCCAGCAGCCGAGTCCCGACAGGGCTAGAGACCCAGTACTTC

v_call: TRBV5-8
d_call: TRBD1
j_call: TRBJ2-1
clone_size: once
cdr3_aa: CASSWMWAGTGAYNEQFF
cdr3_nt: TGTGCCAGCAGCTGGATGTGGGCCGGGACAGGGGCCTACAATGAGCAGTTCTTC

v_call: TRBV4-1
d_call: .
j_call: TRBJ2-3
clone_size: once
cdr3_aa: CASSQGHGGTDTQYF
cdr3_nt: TGCGCCAGCAGCCAAGGGCACGGGGGCACAGATACGCAGTATTTT

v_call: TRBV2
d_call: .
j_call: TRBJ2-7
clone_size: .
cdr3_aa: CASTTGTSRNYEQYF
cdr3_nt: TGTGCCAGCACCACCGGGACATCCCGGAACTACGAGCAGTACTTC

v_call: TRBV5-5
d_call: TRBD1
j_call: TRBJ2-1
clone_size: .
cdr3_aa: CASSLYAGTGAYNEQFF
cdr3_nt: TGTGCCAGCAGCTTGTACGCCGGGACAGGGGCCTACAATGAGCAGTTCTTC

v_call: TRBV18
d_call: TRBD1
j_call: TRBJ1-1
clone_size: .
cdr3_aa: CASSPTFDRGIGAEAFF
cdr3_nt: TGTGCCAGCTCACCAACATTTGACAGGGGAATAGGAGCTGAAGCTTTCTTT

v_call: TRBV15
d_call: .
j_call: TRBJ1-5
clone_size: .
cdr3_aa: CATSRIMDILTYSNQPQHF
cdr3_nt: TGTGCCACCAGCAGAATAATGGACATACTAACGTATAGCAATCAGCCCCAGCATTTT

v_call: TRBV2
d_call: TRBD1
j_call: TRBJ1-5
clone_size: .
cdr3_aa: CASRIGTGGHQPQHF
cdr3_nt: TGTGCCAGCAGAATCGGGACAGGGGGACATCAGCCCCAGCATTTT

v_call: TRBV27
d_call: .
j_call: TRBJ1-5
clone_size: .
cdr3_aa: CASSLTGQSNQPQHF
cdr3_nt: TGTGCCAGCAGTTTAACCGGACAGAGCAATCAGCCCCAGCATTTT

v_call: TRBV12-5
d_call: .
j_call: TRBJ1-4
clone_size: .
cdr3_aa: CASGLVNGGEKLFF
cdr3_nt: TGTGCTAGTGGTTTGGTAAACGGGGGTGAAAAACTGTTTTTT

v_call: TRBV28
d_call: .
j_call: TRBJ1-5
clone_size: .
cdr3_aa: CASTFRMTTYSNQPQHF
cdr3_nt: TGTGCCAGCACCTTTCGGATGACGACTTATAGCAATCAGCCCCAGCATTTT

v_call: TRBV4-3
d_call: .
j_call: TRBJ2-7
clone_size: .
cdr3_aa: CASSQAGDGIYEQYF
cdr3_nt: TGCGCCAGCAGCCAAGCGGGGGACGGAATCTACGAGCAGTACTTC

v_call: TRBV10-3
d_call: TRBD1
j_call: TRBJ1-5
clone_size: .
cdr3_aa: CAISQGGDQPQHF
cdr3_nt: TGTGCCATCAGCCAGGGGGGCGATCAGCCCCAGCATTTT

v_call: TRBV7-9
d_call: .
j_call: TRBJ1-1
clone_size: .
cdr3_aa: CASSLGGVLEAFF
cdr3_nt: TGTGCCAGCAGCTTGGGAGGGGTCCTTGAAGCTTTCTTT

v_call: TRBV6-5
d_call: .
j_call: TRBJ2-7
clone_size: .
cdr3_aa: CASSYSRGEQYF
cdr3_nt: TGTGCCAGCAGTTACTCGAGAGGGGAGCAGTACTTC

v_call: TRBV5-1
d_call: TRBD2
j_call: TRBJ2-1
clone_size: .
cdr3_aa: CASSQTSGSDNEQFF
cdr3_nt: TGCGCCAGCAGCCAAACTAGCGGGAGTGACAATGAGCAGTTCTTC

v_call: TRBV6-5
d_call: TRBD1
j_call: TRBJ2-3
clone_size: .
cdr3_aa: CAVPGQITDTQYF
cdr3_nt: TGTGCCGTGCCGGGACAGATTACAGATACGCAGTATTTT

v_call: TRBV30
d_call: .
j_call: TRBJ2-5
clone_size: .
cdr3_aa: CAWRRGGLETQYF
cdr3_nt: TGTGCCTGGAGGAGGGGGGGCTTAGAGACCCAGTACTTC

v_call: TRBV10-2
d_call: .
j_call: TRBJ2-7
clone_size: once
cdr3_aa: CASMVGGYEQYF
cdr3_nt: TGCGCCAGCATGGTAGGGGGATACGAGCAGTACTTC

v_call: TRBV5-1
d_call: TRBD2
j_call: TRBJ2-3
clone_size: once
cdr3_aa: CASSWGTSQADTQYF
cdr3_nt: TGCGCCAGCAGCTGGGGGACTAGTCAGGCAGATACGCAGTATTTT

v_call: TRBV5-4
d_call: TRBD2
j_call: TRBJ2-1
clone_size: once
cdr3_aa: CASSLASGGVSSYNEQFF
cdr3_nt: TGTGCCAGCAGCTTGGCTAGCGGGGGGGTAAGCTCCTACAATGAGCAGTTCTTC

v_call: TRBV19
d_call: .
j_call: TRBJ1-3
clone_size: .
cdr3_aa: CASSIAGHSFSGNTIYF
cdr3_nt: TGTGCCAGTAGTATAGCGGGACACTCCTTCTCTGGAAACACCATATATTTT

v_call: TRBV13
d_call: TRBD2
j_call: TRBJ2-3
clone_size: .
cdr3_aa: CASSLLAGGTITDTQYF
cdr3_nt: TGTGCCAGCAGCTTATTGGCGGGGGGAACAATCACAGATACGCAGTATTTT

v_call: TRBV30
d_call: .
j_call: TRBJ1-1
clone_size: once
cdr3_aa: CAWSALRGVTEAFF
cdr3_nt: TGTGCCTGGAGCGCTTTAAGGGGTGTTACTGAAGCTTTCTTT

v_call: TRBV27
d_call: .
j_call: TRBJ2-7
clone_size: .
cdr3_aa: CASSSSRLVSEQYF
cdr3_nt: TGTGCCAGCAGTTCAAGCCGACTAGTCTCCGAGCAGTACTTC

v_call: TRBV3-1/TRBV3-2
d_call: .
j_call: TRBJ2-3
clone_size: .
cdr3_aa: CASSQELVQAPDTQYF
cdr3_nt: TGTGCCAGCAGCCAAGAATTGGTTCAAGCTCCAGATACGCAGTATTTT

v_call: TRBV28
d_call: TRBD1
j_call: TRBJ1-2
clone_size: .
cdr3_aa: CASSLSTGDYGYTF
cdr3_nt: TGTGCCAGCAGCTTAAGTACAGGGGACTATGGCTACACCTTC

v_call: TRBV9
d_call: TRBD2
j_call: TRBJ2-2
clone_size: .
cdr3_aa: CASSPQSGGRSGELFF
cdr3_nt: TGTGCCAGCAGCCCCCAATCTGGCGGGAGATCCGGGGAGCTGTTTTTT

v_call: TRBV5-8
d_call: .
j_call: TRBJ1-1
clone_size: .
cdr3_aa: CASSLVMAGATEAFF
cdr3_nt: TGTGCCAGCAGCTTGGTTATGGCGGGGGCCACTGAAGCTTTCTTT

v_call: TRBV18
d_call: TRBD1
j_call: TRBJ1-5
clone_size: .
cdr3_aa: CASSPGTGANQPQHF
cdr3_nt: TGTGCCAGCTCCCCCGGGACAGGGGCCAATCAGCCCCAGCATTTT

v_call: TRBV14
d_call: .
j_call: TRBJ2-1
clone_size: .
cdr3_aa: CASSQGFSAAPYNEQFF
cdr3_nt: TGTGCCAGCAGCCAAGGGTTCTCGGCGGCGCCCTACAATGAGCAGTTCTTC

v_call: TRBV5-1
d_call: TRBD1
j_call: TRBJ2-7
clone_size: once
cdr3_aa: CASSFTLTGGYYEQYF
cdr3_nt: TGCGCCAGCAGCTTTACTCTGACAGGGGGTTACTACGAGCAGTACTTC

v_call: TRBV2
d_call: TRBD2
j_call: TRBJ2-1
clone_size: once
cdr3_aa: CASSEGLAGVDEQFF
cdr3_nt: TGTGCCAGCAGTGAGGGACTAGCGGGGGTCGATGAGCAGTTCTTC

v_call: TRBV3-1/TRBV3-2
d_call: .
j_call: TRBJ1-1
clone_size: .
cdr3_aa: CASSHPSSGTEAFF
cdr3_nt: TGTGCCAGCAGCCACCCCTCCTCGGGGACTGAAGCTTTCTTT

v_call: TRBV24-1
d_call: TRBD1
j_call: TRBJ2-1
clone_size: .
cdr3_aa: CATSDLWGQGLSEQFF
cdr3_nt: TGTGCCACCAGTGATTTGTGGGGACAGGGGCTCTCTGAGCAGTTCTTC

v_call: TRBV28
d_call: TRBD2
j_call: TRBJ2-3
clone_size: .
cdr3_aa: CASSTSGRAFPTDTQYF
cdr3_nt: TGTGCCAGCTCAACTAGCGGGAGGGCTTTTCCCACAGATACGCAGTATTTT